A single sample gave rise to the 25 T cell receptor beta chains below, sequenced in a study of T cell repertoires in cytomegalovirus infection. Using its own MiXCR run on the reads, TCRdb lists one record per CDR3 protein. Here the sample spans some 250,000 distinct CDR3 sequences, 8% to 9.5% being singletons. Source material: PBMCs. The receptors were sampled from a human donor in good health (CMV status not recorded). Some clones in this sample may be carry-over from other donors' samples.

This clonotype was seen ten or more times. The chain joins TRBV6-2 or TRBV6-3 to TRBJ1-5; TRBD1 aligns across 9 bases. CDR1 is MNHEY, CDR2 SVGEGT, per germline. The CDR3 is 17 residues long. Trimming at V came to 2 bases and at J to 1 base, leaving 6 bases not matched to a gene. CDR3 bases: TGTGCCAGCAGTTACCCGACAGGGGGTAGCAGCAATCAGCCCCAGCATTTT. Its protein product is CASSYPTGGSSNQPQHF.

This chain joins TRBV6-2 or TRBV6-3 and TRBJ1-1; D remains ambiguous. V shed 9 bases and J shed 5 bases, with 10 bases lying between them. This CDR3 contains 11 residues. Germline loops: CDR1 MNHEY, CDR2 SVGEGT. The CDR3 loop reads CARSLGTEAFF. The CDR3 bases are TGTGCCAGAAGTCTCGGGACTGAAGCTTTCTTT.

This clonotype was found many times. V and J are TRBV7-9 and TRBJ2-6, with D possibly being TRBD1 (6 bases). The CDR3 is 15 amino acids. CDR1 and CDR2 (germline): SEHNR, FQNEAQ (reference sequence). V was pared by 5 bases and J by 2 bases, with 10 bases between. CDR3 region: CASSLNRAGANVLTF. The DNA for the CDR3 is TGTGCCAGCAGCCTCAACAGGGCTGGGGCCAACGTCCTGACTTTC.

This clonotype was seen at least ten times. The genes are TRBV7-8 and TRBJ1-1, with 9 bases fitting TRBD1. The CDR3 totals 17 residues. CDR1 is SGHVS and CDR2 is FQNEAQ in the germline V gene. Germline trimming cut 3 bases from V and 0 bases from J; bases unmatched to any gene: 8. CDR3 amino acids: CASSFYTGTGLNTEAFF. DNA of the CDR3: TGTGCCAGCAGCTTTTATACCGGGACAGGGCTGAACACTGAAGCTTTCTTT.

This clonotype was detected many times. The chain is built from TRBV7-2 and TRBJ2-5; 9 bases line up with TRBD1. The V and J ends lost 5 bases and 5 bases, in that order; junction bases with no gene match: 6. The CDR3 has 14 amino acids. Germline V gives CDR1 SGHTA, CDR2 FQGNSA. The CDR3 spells CASSKDRGWETQYF. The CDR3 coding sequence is TGTGCCAGCAGCAAGGACAGGGGATGGGAGACCCAGTACTTC.

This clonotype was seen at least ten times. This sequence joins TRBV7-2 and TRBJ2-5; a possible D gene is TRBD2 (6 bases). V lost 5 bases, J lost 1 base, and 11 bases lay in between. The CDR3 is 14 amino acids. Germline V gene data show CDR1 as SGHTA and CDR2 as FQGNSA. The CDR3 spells CASSRDWRQETQYF. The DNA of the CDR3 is TGTGCCAGCAGCCGGGACTGGCGCCAAGAGACCCAGTACTTC.

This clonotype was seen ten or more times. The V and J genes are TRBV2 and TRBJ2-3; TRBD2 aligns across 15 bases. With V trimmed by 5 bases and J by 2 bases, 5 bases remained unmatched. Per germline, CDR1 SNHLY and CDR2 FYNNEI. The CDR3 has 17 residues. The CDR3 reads CASSPGTSGGSTDTQYF. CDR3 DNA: TGTGCCAGCAGTCCCGGGACTAGCGGGGGGTCCACAGATACGCAGTATTTT.

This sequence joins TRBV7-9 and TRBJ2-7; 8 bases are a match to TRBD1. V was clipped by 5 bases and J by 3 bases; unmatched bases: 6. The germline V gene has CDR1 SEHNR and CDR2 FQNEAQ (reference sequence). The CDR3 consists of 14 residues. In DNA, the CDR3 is TGTGCCAGCAGCCAAACCACAGGGGGCTACGAGCAGTACTTC. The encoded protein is CASSQTTGGYEQYF.

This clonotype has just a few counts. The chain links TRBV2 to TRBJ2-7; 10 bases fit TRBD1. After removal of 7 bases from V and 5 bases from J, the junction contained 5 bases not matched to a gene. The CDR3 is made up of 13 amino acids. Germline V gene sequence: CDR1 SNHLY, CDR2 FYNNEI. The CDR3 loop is CASIRQGAHEQYF. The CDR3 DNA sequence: TGTGCCAGCATTCGACAGGGGGCCCACGAGCAGTACTTC.

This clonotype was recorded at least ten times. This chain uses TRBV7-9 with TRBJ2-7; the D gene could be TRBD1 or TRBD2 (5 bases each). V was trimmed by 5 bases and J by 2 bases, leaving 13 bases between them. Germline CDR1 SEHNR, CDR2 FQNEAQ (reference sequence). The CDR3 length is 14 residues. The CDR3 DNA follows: TGTGCCAGCAGCCCACTGCCGGGGCCCTACGAGCAGTACTTC. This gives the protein CASSPLPGPYEQYF.

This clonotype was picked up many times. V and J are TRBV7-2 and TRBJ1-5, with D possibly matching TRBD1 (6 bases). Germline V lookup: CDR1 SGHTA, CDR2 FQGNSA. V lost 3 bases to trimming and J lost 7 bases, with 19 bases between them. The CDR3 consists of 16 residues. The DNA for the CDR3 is TGTGCCAGCAGCTTTAGTGGGGGCGCGGGTCAACAGCCCCAGCATTTT. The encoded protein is CASSFSGGAGQQPQHF.

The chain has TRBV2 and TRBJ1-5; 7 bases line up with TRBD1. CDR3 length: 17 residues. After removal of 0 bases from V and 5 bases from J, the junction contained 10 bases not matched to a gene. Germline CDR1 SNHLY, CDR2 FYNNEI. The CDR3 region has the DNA TGTGCCAGCAGTGAAGCGATTGGGGGGACAGTTGATCAGCCCCAGCATTTT. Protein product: CASSEAIGGTVDQPQHF.

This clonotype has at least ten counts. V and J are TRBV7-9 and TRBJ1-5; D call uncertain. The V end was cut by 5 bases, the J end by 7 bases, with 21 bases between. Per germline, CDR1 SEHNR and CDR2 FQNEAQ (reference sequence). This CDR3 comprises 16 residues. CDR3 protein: CASSPAGRGGGQPQHF. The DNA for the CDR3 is TGTGCCAGCAGCCCCGCGGGCCGAGGAGGAGGGCAGCCCCAGCATTTT.

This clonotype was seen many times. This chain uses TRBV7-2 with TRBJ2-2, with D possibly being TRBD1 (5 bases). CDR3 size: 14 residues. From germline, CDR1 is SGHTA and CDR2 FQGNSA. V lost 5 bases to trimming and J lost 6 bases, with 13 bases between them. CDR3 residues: CASSQIPGSGELFF. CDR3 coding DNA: TGTGCCAGCAGCCAAATTCCAGGGTCCGGGGAGCTGTTTTTT.

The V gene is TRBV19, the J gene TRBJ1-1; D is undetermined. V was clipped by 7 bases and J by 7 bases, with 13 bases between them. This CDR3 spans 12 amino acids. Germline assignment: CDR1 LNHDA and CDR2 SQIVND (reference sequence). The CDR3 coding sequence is TGTGCCAGTATGACCGCCTACTATGAAGCTTTCTTT. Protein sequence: CASMTAYYEAFF.

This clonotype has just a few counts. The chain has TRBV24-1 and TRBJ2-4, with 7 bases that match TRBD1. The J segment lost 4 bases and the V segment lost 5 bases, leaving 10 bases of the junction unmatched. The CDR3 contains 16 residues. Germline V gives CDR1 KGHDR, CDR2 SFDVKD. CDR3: CATSATRGGAKNIQYF. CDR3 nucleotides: TGTGCCACCAGTGCCACAAGAGGGGGCGCGAAAAACATTCAGTACTTC.

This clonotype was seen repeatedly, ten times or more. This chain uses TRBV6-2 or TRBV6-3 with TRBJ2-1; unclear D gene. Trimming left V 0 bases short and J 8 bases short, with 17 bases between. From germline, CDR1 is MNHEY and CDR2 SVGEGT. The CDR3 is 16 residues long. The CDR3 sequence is CASSYSMGPAMHEQFF. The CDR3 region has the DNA TGTGCCAGCAGTTACTCGATGGGCCCAGCAATGCATGAGCAGTTCTTC.

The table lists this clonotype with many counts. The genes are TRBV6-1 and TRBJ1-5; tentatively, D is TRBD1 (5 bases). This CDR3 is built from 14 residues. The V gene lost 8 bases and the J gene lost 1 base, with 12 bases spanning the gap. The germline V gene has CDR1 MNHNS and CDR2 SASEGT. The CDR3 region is CASSREGSNQPQHF. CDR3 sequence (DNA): TGTGCCAGCTCCCGGGAGGGGAGCAATCAGCCCCAGCATTTT.

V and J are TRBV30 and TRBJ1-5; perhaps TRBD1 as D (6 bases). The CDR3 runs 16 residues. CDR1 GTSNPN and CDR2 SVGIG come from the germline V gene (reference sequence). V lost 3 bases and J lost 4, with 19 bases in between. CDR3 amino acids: CAWRGTGPGGNQPQHF. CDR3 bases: TGTGCCTGGAGGGGAACAGGGCCTGGAGGGAATCAGCCCCAGCATTTT.

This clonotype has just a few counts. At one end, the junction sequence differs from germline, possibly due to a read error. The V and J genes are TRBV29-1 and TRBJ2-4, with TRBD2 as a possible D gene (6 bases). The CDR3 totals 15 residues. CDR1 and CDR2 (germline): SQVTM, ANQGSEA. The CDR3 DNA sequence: TGCAGCGTGGAAGGGACTGAAGGGAATTTGAACATTCAGTACTTC. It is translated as CSVEGTEGNLNIQYF.

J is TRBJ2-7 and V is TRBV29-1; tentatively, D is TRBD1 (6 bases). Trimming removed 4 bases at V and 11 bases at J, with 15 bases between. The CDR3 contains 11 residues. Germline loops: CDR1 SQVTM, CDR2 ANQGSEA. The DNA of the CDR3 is TGCAGCGTTGTACAGGGTGAAACTAAGTACTTC. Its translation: CSVVQGETKYF.

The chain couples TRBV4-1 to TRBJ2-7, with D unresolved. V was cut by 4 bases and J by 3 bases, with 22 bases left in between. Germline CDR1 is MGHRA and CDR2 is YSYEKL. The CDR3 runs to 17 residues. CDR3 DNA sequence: TGCGCCAGCAGCCTAGGCGTGGGCGGCTCGGCTGGCTACGAGCAGTACTTC. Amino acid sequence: CASSLGVGGSAGYEQYF.

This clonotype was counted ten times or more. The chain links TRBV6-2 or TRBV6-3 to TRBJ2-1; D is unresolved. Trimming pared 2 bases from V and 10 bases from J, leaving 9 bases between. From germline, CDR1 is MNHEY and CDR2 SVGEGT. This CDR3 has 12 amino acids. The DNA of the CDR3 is TGTGCCAGCAGTTACCCCCGGCGAGAGCAGTTCTTC. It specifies CASSYPRREQFF.

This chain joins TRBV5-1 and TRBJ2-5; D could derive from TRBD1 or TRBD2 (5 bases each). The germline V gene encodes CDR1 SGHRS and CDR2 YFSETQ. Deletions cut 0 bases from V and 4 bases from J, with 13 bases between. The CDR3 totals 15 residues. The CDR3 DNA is TGCGCCAGCAGCTTGGACGGCCTGAGGGGAGAGACCCAGTACTTC. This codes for CASSLDGLRGETQYF.

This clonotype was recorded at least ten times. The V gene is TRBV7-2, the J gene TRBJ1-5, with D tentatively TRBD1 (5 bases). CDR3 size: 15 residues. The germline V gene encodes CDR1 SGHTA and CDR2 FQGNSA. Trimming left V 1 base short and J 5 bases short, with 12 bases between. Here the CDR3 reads CASSLEKGHYQPQHF. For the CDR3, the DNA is TGTGCCAGCAGCTTAGAGAAGGGGCACTATCAGCCCCAGCATTTT.